The clone carrying this TCR beta chain was found a few times. The entry originates in a study of blood T cell repertoires in COVID-19. Study context: The United States, Italy and Spain were the sources of the acute and convalescent COVID-19 samples. PBMCs, B-cell-depleted T cells, or T cells were the source of the cDNA or gDNA that made up the material.

The method was immunoSEQ multiplex PCR; TCRdb's version includes in-frame clones alone and lacks a portion of them. The top ten hold 1.5% to 2% of the sample, which has about 260,000 clones, 82% seen once. Germline V gene data show CDR1 as LNHDA and CDR2 as SQIVND (reference sequence). The CDR3 loop spans 18 amino acids. Trimming stripped 2 bases from V and 0 bases from J, with 17 bases between. V usage is TRBV19 and J usage is TRBJ1-3, with a weak D call TRBD1 (6 bases). The clonotype comes from a woman older than 75 with acute or convalescent COVID-19. The material sequenced was peripheral blood. CDR3 in DNA: TGTGCCAGTAGTATAAGGTACACAGGGACCAGCTCTGGAAACACCATATATTTT. Its protein product is CASSIRYTGTSSGNTIYF.